This TCR beta chain derives from a study of cytomegalovirus exposure and HLA in healthy donors. The PCR ran on 60 Vbeta and 13 Jbeta primers. Clones were sequenced by immunoSEQ multiplex PCR, and TCRdb holds only the in-frame ones, with some missing. The sample records 100,000 to 120,000 clones, approximately 69% being singletons. To note about this clone: The antigen remains unidentified.

Whole-study results and caveats: Evidence from a later analysis indicated that most CMV-associated TCR beta chains looked HLA-restricted. A later analysis linked a missense variant in DCLRE1C to the trimming of TCR beta V and J genes.

The sample comprised PBMCs. This receptor was taken from a woman in her thirties or forties in good health and CMV-seropositive.

For the CDR3, the DNA is TGCGCCAGCAGCTTGGGGGGCAGGGGGCCAGATACGCAGTATTTT. Protein: CASSLGGRGPDTQYF. The V call is TRBV5-1, the J call TRBJ2-3; the match to TRBD1 covers 8 bases. This CDR3 contains 15 residues. The V gene's germline CDR1 is SGHRS and CDR2 YFSETQ. With 0 bases clipped from V and 4 bases from J, the junction kept 4 bases outside the gene matches.